Listed below are T cell receptor beta chains from one sample, sequenced in a study of blood T cell repertoires in COVID-19. Repertoires were generated with immunoSEQ multiplex PCR, while TCRdb's copy carries only in-frame clones and drops some. The repertoire consists of around 99,000 clones, with roughly 88% occurring once and the leading ten covering under 7%. Sample: peripheral blood. Receptors originate from a man in his fifties with active or convalescent COVID-19. The CDR3 runs from the conserved cysteine through the conserved F or W. Each record gives: J gene, V gene, CDR3 protein.

TRBJ2-1 TRBV7-8 CASSPTRGEQFF
TRBJ2-1 TRBV7-2 CASSLFRAGGDEQFF
TRBJ1-1 TRBV28 CASSAPGNTEAFF
TRBJ1-6 TRBV5-6 CASSPWGGAPTNSPLHF
TRBJ2-4 TRBV30 CAWSEASPVGIQYF
TRBJ1-2 TRBV2 CASSERQQSYGYTF
TRBJ1-1 TRBV7-6 CASSRGQGLSNTEAFF
TRBJ2-1 TRBV27 CASRPGGGPYNEQFF
TRBJ2-1 TRBV6-5 CASSTTGGQDNEQFF
TRBJ1-4 TRBV4-1 CASSQDLGAEKLFF
TRBJ2-2 TRBV19 CASTPGGAGQGWTGELFF
TRBJ1-5 TRBV5-1 CASSPGVGGQPQHF
TRBJ1-1 TRBV28 CASSSQGAWGRQDTEAFF
TRBJ1-3 TRBV21-1 CASNRNTIYF
TRBJ2-3 TRBV5-1 CASSLLASSTDTQYF
TRBJ1-5 TRBV19 CASSISANQPQHF
TRBJ2-7 TRBV10-3 CAISESGQGTEQYF
TRBJ1-3 TRBV6-1 CASSEAGSSGNTIYF
TRBJ1-2 TRBV4-2 CASSQVPDRIFYTF
TRBJ2-2 TRBV9 CASSPAAADTGELFF
TRBJ1-2 TRBV7-8 CASSNRDTGYGYTF
TRBJ1-1 TRBV14 CASSQDSLQMNTEAFF
TRBJ2-1 TRBV11-3 CASSSYSGSLSGEQFF
TRBJ1-2 TRBV10-1 CASFPPRTGYGYTF
TRBJ1-2 TRBV29-1 CSPNQGGGYTF
TRBJ1-1 TRBV20-1 CSASISVGRGHTEAFF
TRBJ1-2 TRBV5-1 CASSRLSNANYGYTF
TRBJ2-2 TRBV4-3 CASSQQIAGAASFTGELFF
TRBJ2-6 TRBV27 CASSFTGVNSGANVLTF
TRBJ2-4 TRBV6-5 CASSYGGLAKNIQYF
TRBJ2-1 TRBV19 CASSSDSSYNEQFF
TRBJ1-2 TRBV28 CASSSRTGRGYTF
TRBJ2-7 TRBV27 CASRPRGRGDEQYF
TRBJ1-1 TRBV10-2 CASSESSSGYTEAFF
TRBJ2-7 TRBV20-1 CSTTSGEQYF
TRBJ2-7 TRBV4-1 CASSRQTSGSSYEQYF
TRBJ1-6 TRBV5-4 CASSLTHFDSPLHF
TRBJ2-2 TRBV5-1 CASSLQGENTGELFF
TRBJ1-2 TRBV7-9 CASSQGQARGYTF
TRBJ2-1 TRBV27 CASSLGQYNEQFF
TRBJ2-5 TRBV28 CASSLNSGLETQYF
TRBJ2-5 TRBV28 CASSLSEGWLETQYF
TRBJ2-7 TRBV19 CASSGQVSIREQYF
TRBJ2-2 TRBV5-1 CASSLDQGVGTGELFF
TRBJ2-7 TRBV4-3 CASRPGLNFYEQYF
TRBJ2-1 TRBV6-1 CASSDLAGVPNEQFF